The rows below give T cell receptor beta chains drawn from one sample of a study of shared clonotypes between healthy human individuals. Libraries were prepared by immunoSEQ multiplex PCR; TCRdb keeps only in-frame clonotypes and omits some of them. The sample lists 2 million to 2.5 million clones; approximately 94% were seen once. Material for sequencing was naive CD8+ T cells from PBMCs. These TCRs come from a man aged 18 to 30 in good health. Some clones in this sample may be carry-over from other donors' samples. Each CDR3 is given with its conserved first and last residue. A D gene is named only where the DNA matches it firmly. Clone size appears in some rows only: once, few, many, or a class for an expanded clone.

D gene,clone size,J gene,V gene,CDR3 DNA,CDR3 protein
.,.,TRBJ2-2,TRBV7-6,TGTGCCAGCAGCCCAGAAGGGACCGTGGTGGCCGGGGAGCTGTTTTTT,CASSPEGTVVAGELFF
TRBD2,.,TRBJ2-7,TRBV4-1,TGCGCCACCCAAGCCATCCGCGGGAGGTCGGAGCAGTACTTC,CATQAIRGRSEQYF
TRBD1,.,TRBJ2-6,TRBV7-9,TGTGCCAGCAGCTTAGCCGGGACAGCCTCTGGGGCCAACGTCCTGACTTTC,CASSLAGTASGANVLTF
.,.,TRBJ2-5,TRBV11-2,TGTGCCAGCAGCTTAGCCTGGGAAGAAAAAGAGACCCAGTACTTC,CASSLAWEEKETQYF
.,.,TRBJ2-5,TRBV14,TGTGCCAGCAGCCAAGACGGGAACCAAGAGACCCAGTACTTC,CASSQDGNQETQYF
.,.,TRBJ1-5,TRBV4-1,TGCGCCAGCAGCGAACGAACAGGGAATCAGCCCCAGCATTTT,CASSERTGNQPQHF
.,.,TRBJ2-7,TRBV5-6,TGTGCCAGCAGCTTGCCAGGGGCCGGCGAGCAGTACTTC,CASSLPGAGEQYF
.,.,TRBJ2-1,TRBV7-9,TGTGCCAGCAGCCCCCGGACCGAGTACAATGAGCAGTTCTTC,CASSPRTEYNEQFF
.,once,TRBJ1-1,TRBV10-1,TGCGCCAGCAGTGAGGGGGCGACGGCTTTCTTT,CASSEGATAFF
TRBD1,once,TRBJ1-2,TRBV4-1,TGCGCCAGCAGCCAAGATAACGACAGGGTCGGATATGGCTACACCTTC,CASSQDNDRVGYGYTF
TRBD1,.,TRBJ2-2,TRBV28,TGTGCCAGCAGAAGGGACAGGGGGCCCCCCGGGGAGCTGTTTTTT,CASRRDRGPPGELFF
.,.,TRBJ1-3,TRBV11-1,TGTGCCAGCACCCAGAACACTGGAAACACCATATATTTT,CASTQNTGNTIYF
.,.,TRBJ1-2,TRBV27,TGTGCCAGCAGTTCTGGGTTTGGTAATGGCTACACCTTC,CASSSGFGNGYTF
.,.,TRBJ2-7,TRBV5-1,TGCGCCAGCAGCTTGGGGTCGTTAACAGGGTTCGGGTCCTACGAGCAGTACTTC,CASSLGSLTGFGSYEQYF
.,.,TRBJ2-7,TRBV4-2,TGTGCCAGCAGCCAAGAGAGAAGCCTGCCCTACGAGCAGTACTTC,CASSQERSLPYEQYF
.,.,TRBJ1-4,TRBV27,TGTGCCAGCAGTTTATCCGCCGACGGGGAAGGGGCTAATGAAAAACTGTTTTTT,CASSLSADGEGANEKLFF
.,few,TRBJ1-1,TRBV27,TGTGCCAGCAGCCCAGGACAGTTTCCGGCTGAAGCTTTCTTT,CASSPGQFPAEAFF
.,.,TRBJ2-3,TRBV25-1,TGTGCCAGCAGTGAATTGGCCAGCACAGATACGCAGTATTTT,CASSELASTDTQYF
.,.,TRBJ2-7,TRBV4-1,TGCGCCAGCAGCCAAGCTGAAGGCCGATACGAGCAGTACTTC,CASSQAEGRYEQYF
.,.,TRBJ1-1,TRBV27,TGTGCCAGCAGTTTATCGGCGGGACCGAGTGAAGCTTTCTTT,CASSLSAGPSEAFF
.,.,TRBJ2-7,TRBV19,TGTGCCAGTAGTATTACAGGCGACGAGCAGTACTTC,CASSITGDEQYF
.,.,TRBJ1-2,TRBV5-1,TGCGCCAGCAGCTTGGGGCAGGGACTCCCCTATGGCTACACCTTC,CASSLGQGLPYGYTF
.,.,TRBJ2-1,TRBV11-2,TGTGCCAGCAGCTTAATCCGGGCCGCGAGCTCCACCTACAATGAGCAGTTCTTC,CASSLIRAASSTYNEQFF
TRBD1,once,TRBJ1-1,TRBV6-6,TGTGCCAGCAGTTACTTGACAGGGTTGAACACTGAAGCTTTCTTT,CASSYLTGLNTEAFF
.,once,TRBJ1-1,TRBV6-6,TGTGCCAGCGTCCACGGGGGACTGGACGGAGCTTTCTTT,CASVHGGLDGAFF
.,.,TRBJ2-5,TRBV7-8,TGTGCCAGCAGCTTCCGGAGTTGGCAAGAGACCCAGTACTTC,CASSFRSWQETQYF
TRBD2,.,TRBJ2-7,TRBV19,TGTGCCAGTAGTATAGGGACTAGCGGGACCTACGAGCAGTACTTC,CASSIGTSGTYEQYF
TRBD1,.,TRBJ2-2,TRBV2,TGTGCCAGCAGTGATCGGACAGGGGGGAACACCGGGGAGCTGTTTTTT,CASSDRTGGNTGELFF
TRBD1,.,TRBJ2-2,TRBV7-6,TGTGCCACCACAACTACAGGGGTGTCCGGGGAGCTGTTTTTT,CATTTTGVSGELFF
TRBD2,.,TRBJ2-1,TRBV30,TGTGCCTGGAGCCCCCGGGGACTAGACTCCTACAATGAGCAGTTCTTC,CAWSPRGLDSYNEQFF
.,.,TRBJ1-4,TRBV9,TGTGCCAGCAGCGTAGCCGAATATGCAACTAATGAAAAACTGTTTTTT,CASSVAEYATNEKLFF
TRBD1,.,TRBJ2-1,TRBV5-1,TGCGCCAGCAGCTTGGCGGACAGGGGTAATGAGCAGTTCTTC,CASSLADRGNEQFF
TRBD2,.,TRBJ2-1,TRBV7-3,TGTGCCAGCAGCTTACCCAGCGGGAGTGAGTCCTACAATGAGCAGTTCTTC,CASSLPSGSESYNEQFF
.,.,TRBJ2-7,TRBV5-4,TGTGCCAGCAGCTTGCGCGGAGGGTTAAGAGGCTACGAGCAGTACTTC,CASSLRGGLRGYEQYF
TRBD1,.,TRBJ2-3,TRBV29-1,TGCAGCGTTGAAGATGTCACAGGGGGCCGAAGGGCAGATACGCAGTATTTT,CSVEDVTGGRRADTQYF
TRBD2,.,TRBJ2-1,TRBV6-1,TGTGCCAGCAAGGCTAGCGGGATTGTAAATGAGCAGTTCTTC,CASKASGIVNEQFF
TRBD1,.,TRBJ1-4,TRBV5-6,TGTGCCAGCAGCCCTGCCGGGACAGGGGATGAAAAACTGTTTTTT,CASSPAGTGDEKLFF
.,.,TRBJ1-5,TRBV28,TGTGCCAGCAGCGCCTCAATGGGTCTGGGTAGCAATCAGCCCCAGCATTTT,CASSASMGLGSNQPQHF
.,.,TRBJ2-2,TRBV7-9,TGTGCCAGCAGCTCCCCCAAGGGGCTGGTGAACACCGGGGAGCTGTTTTTT,CASSSPKGLVNTGELFF
.,once,TRBJ2-4,TRBV20-1,TGCAGTGCTAGAGACCAGTACTTC,CSARDQYF
TRBD1,.,TRBJ2-7,TRBV7-8,TGTGCCAGCAGCTCCCGGGACAGGTACTACGAGCAGTACTTC,CASSSRDRYYEQYF
.,.,TRBJ1-2,TRBV29-1,TGCAGCGTTTGGGGGTCCTATGGCTACACCTTC,CSVWGSYGYTF
.,.,TRBJ2-3,TRBV9,TGTGCCAGCAGCGTAGTAGGGACAGATACGCAGTATTTT,CASSVVGTDTQYF
TRBD1,.,TRBJ2-1,TRBV6-5,TGTGCCAGCAGTCGGGACAGGGAAGGCAATGAGCAGTTCTTC,CASSRDREGNEQFF
.,.,TRBJ2-1,TRBV28,TGTGCCAGCAGTTTGGAGGCTGGGTCCTACAATGAGCAGTTCTTC,CASSLEAGSYNEQFF
.,.,TRBJ1-3,TRBV5-6,TGTGCCAGCAGCCCGGGCGCGGGACCGGCCGGAAACACCATATATTTT,CASSPGAGPAGNTIYF
TRBD1,once,TRBJ2-4,TRBV28,TGTGCCAGCAGTCCTATCCGGGACAGGGGGGTCCAACCCAAAAACATTCAGTACTTC,CASSPIRDRGVQPKNIQYF
.,.,TRBJ2-7,TRBV5-1,TGCGCCAGCAGCTACAGGGTTGGCTACGAGCAGTACTTC,CASSYRVGYEQYF
.,.,TRBJ1-2,TRBV9,TGTGCCAGCAGCGCAGGAAGGGGAGTCCTAACCATTAACTATGGCTACACCTTC,CASSAGRGVLTINYGYTF
.,.,TRBJ1-1,TRBV30,TGTGCCTGGAGTGTTCGGTTGACTCTATATGGTGAAGCTTTCTTT,CAWSVRLTLYGEAFF
.,.,TRBJ1-2,TRBV27,TGTGCCAGCAGTTTGAGCTTCCGACAGAATACGAACTATGGCTACACCTTC,CASSLSFRQNTNYGYTF
.,.,TRBJ1-2,TRBV7-9,TGTGCCAGCAGCTTAGGAGTCCCACTCTATGGCTACACCTTC,CASSLGVPLYGYTF
.,.,TRBJ1-1,TRBV5-5,TGTGCCAGCAGCTTGAACATTATGACTGAAGCTTTCTTT,CASSLNIMTEAFF
.,.,TRBJ2-2,TRBV7-8,TGTGCCAGCAGCGCCGTTCTAGCAGGGAACACCGGGGAGCTGTTTTTT,CASSAVLAGNTGELFF
TRBD1,once,TRBJ2-7,TRBV13,TGTGCCAGCAGCTTAGCGACAGGGGAGGCCTACGAGCAGTACTTC,CASSLATGEAYEQYF